The text below deals with one TCR beta chain. The table lists this clonotype with a few counts. There is no known antigen for this receptor. Base qualities were left out, and no much larger clone turns up one base away. Germline trimming: 5 bases from V, 8 bases from J; junction bases outside gene matches: 13. From a lookup of the germline V gene (reference sequence), CDR1 and CDR2 are LNHNV and YYDKDF. From cysteine to phenylalanine, the CDR3 is 16 amino acids long. Of the read, only the CDR3 DNA is kept; its 48 bases are in frame from base 1. This sample was taken from a study of identical twins (dated by TCRdb to the mid-2010s). In terms of the full investigation: To test whether fetal clonotypes persist, this study deep-sequenced TCR alpha and beta repertoires from monozygotic twins, from unrelated adults of various ages, and from cord blood. Replicate twin experiments were performed at different times using different library preparation protocols to rule out contamination. Study-level results and caveats: Invariant T cells such as MAIT and iNKT could partly confound zero-insertion analyses, although diverse VJ usage argued against such confounding for most clonotypes. Compared with coincidental sharing between unrelated individuals, an excess of low generation-probability sequences was observed among out-of-frame TCR alpha sequences shared between twins. Abundant cord blood beta clonotypes had fewer insertions, young adult naive repertoires showed a similar but weaker trend, and memory repertoires showed no such trend. Recombination models systematically underestimated out-of-frame TCR alpha sharing in monozygotic twins but agreed with sharing between unrelated individuals. Because the same donors could not be followed over many years, the conclusions depended on cross-sectional statistical analysis. The excess sharing between twins in beta out-of-frame sequences was weaker because fewer shared sequences reduced the signal-to-noise ratio.

All donors were healthy Caucasians. The twin cohort comprised three pairs of female monozygotic twins, all aged roughly 18 to 30 years. Peripheral blood mononuclear cells were used as the source from which RNA for TCR libraries was isolated. The library relied on 5' RACE. The sequencer was an Illumina HiSeq 2000. Template switching added a universal primer binding site, and the final cDNA carried a unique molecular identifier that allowed TCR cDNA molecules to be counted accurately. First-strand cDNA for TCR alpha and beta chains was synthesized from specific primers in the conserved constant-segment region. To control for contamination, every cDNA library carried two barcodes: a SMART-Mk sample barcode plus Illumina barcodes. TruSeq adapter sequences, together with Illumina sample barcodes, were added in two successive PCR steps. The Illumina HiSeq platform was used with custom primers to sequence TCR alpha and beta cDNA libraries. The authors processed their data as follows. Unique molecular identifiers were extracted from raw reads with MiGEC, and CDR3 positions were determined with MiXCR. For each individual, recombination models were inferred using an EM algorithm with the repgenHMM and IGoR tools. Shared clonotype analysis was performed with the tcR package in R, normalizing sharing by the product of cloneset sizes. To study raw recombination free of thymic and clonal selection effects, out-of-frame nonproductive sequences were analyzed. TCRdb cleaned the public reads at Q25 with fastp, built clones with MiXCR and kept in-frame beta chains. CDR3 protein duplicates are merged, each entry listing the most common genes and DNA. The V and J calls, along with clone size, are taken from TCRdb and not from the paper's own processing. This sample has roughly 720,000 distinct CDR3 sequences in its table, and about 20% of those were observed once. The ten largest clones take up about an eighth of the sample.

This same sample was also part of a study on T cells expressing NK-cell markers. The second paper further reports: Fewer than ten donors provided sorted CD3+CD56+NKG2C+, CD3+CD56+NKG2C- and CD3+CD56-NKG2C+ T-cell subsets, whose TCR beta-chain repertoires were profiled. Among the eight sequenced donors, seven were HCMV-seropositive and one was HCMV-seronegative. In several experiments an anti-gammadeltaTCR antibody was added to restrict sorting to alphabetaTCR-expressing T cells. For six donors, the dominant CD3+CD56+NKG2C+ clonotypes were among the top 10 CD8+ clonotypes and accounted for about 1.0-7.5% of CD8+ T cells. Those dominant clonotypes were again the most abundant among CD3+CD56-NKG2C+ cells in a handful of donors, at about 25-60.1%. Whether the expanded NKG2C-expressing T cell clones were specific for HCMV antigens remained unclear. The eight sequenced donors were randomly selected healthy volunteers, three men and five women. To determine HCMV serostatus, a commercial ELISA kit was used to detect HCMV-specific IgG in serum. For several donors, bulk peripheral blood T-cell repertoires were also sequenced from unsorted PBMC. MIGEC was used to demultiplex reads and group the reads by UMI, and MiTCR was used to assemble and quantify clonotypes. Only TCR cDNA sequences supported by at least two reads were kept to exclude erroneous sequences. The tcR package was used for downstream repertoire analysis, and clonotypes were matched across fractions by CDR3 nucleotide sequence plus V segment. Antigen specificity was annotated against VDJdb with VDJmatch, allowing one amino acid substitution in CDR3.

The chain is made from TRBV15 and TRBJ2-1, and 9 junctional nucleotides match TRBD1. The source of this sequence is a woman in her late teens or twenties in good health. What was sequenced was PBMCs. In nucleotide form, the sequence is TGTGCCACCAGCGTACCCGGGACAGGGAAGTCCGATGAGCAGTTCTTC. This translates into CATSVPGTGKSDEQFF.